The following is a T cell receptor beta chain sequence with its context. The junction departs from the called germline gene at one end, perhaps through a read error. The source of the sample is a study of blood T cell repertoires in COVID-19. Overall study: Samples of COVID-19 (acute and convalescent) were obtained from the United States, Italy and Spain. In each case, the material was cDNA or gDNA derived from T cells, B-cell-depleted T cells, or PBMCs.

CDR3 length equals 17 residues. Looked up from germline, CDR1 is SSHAT and CDR2 is FNYEAQ (reference sequence). The method was immunoSEQ multiplex PCR; TCRdb's version includes in-frame clones alone and lacks a portion of them. The sample carries some 95,000 clones, 76% recorded once. The chain employs TRBV7-7 and TRBJ2-1, with TRBD2 as a possible D gene (5 bases). The sequencing input was peripheral blood. The receptor was derived from a man between 65 and 85 years old with acute or convalescent COVID-19. CDR3 region: CASSLATRGYVYNEQFF. In DNA, the CDR3 is TGTGCTAGCAGCTTAGCAACCCGGGGATACGTCTACAATGAGCAGTTCTTC. Based on the CDR3 plus reference TRBV7-7 and TRBJ2-1, the full variable domain is GAGVSQSPRYKVTKRGQDVTLRCDPISSHATLYWYQQALGQGPEFLTYFNYEAQPDKSGLPSDRFSAERPEGSISTLTIQRTEQRDSAMYRCASSLATRGYVYNEQFFGPGTRLTVL.